This TCR beta chain was recorded in a study of neoadjuvant anti-PD-1 for oral cavity cancer. Turning to the study itself: Patients mostly received three to four biweekly nivolumab doses at 3 mg/kg before surgery.

Only in-frame clones appear in the TCRdb table, and some are missing; sequencing was by immunoSEQ multiplex PCR. The profile shows under 7,500 clones, roughly 58% of them singletons. Germline-derived CDR1 and CDR2 are SGHRS and YFSETQ. J was trimmed by 3 bases and V by 4 bases; bases with no gene match: 5. The CDR3 runs to 15 residues. The clonotype was recovered from a person aged 40 to 85 with oral cavity squamous cell carcinoma. This specimen consisted of tumor tissue, obtained before nivolumab (anti-PD-1) treatment. The gene calls are TRBV5-1 and TRBJ2-2; 8 bases align to TRBD2. CDR3 sequence (DNA): TGCGCCAGCAGCGGCACTAGCGGAGACACCGGGGAGCTGTTTTTT. Its translation: CASSGTSGDTGELFF.